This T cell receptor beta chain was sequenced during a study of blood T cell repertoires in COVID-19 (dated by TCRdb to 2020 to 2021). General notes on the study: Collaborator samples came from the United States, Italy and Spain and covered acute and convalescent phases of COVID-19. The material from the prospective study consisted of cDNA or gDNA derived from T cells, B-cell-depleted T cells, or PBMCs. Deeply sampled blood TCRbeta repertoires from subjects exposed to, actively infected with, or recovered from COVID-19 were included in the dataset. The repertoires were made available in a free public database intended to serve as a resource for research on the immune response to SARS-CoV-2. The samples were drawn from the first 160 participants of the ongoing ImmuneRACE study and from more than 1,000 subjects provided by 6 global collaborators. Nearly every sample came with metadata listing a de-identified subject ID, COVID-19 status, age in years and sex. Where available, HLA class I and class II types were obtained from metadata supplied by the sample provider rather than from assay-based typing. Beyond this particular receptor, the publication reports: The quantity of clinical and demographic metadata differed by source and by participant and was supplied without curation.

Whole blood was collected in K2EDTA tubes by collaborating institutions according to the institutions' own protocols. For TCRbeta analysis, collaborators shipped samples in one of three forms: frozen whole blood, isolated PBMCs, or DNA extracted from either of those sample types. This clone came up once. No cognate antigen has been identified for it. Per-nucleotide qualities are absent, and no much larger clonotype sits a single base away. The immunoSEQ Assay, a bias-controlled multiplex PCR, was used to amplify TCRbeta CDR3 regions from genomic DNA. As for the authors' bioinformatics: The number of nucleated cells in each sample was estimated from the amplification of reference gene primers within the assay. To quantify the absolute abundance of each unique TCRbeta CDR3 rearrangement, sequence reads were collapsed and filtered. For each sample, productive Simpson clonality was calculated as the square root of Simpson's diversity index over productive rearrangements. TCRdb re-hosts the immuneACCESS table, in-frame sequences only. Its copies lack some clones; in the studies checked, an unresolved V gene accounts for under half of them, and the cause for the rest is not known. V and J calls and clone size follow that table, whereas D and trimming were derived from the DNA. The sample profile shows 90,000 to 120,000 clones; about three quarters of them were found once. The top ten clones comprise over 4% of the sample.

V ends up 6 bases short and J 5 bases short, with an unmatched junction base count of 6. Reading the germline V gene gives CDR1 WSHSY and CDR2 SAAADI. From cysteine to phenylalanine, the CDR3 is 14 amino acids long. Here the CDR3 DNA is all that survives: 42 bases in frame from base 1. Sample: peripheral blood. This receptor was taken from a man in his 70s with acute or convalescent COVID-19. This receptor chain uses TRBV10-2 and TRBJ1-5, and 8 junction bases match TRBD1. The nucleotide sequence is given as TGCGCCAGCAGGCCCCCAGGGGGCCATCAGCCCCAGCATTTT. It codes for CASRPPGGHQPQHF.